Each of the 24 T cell receptor beta chains below was sequenced from the same sample in a study of neurological immune-mediated disorders. Using its own MiXCR run on the 5' RACE reads, TCRdb lists one record per CDR3 protein. This repertoire shows about 41,000 distinct CDR3 sequences, over 2% found once; its top ten account for around 12%. The sequencing input was PBMCs. Receptors were obtained from a man in his thirties or forties with multiple sclerosis.

This clonotype was counted at least ten times. CDR3 sequence (DNA): TGCGCCAGCAGCTTGTATTCCGGTGAACAAGAGACCCAGTACTTC. Protein: CASSLYSGEQETQYF. V usage is TRBV5-1 and J usage is TRBJ2-5; D unclear. This CDR3 contains 15 residues. V was shortened by 1 base and J by 2 bases, with 12 bases between the two germline ends. CDR1 is SGHRS and CDR2 is YFSETQ in the germline V gene.

With respect to this clonotype: The junction departs from germline at one end; a sequencing error may be responsible. The gene calls are TRBV7-2 and TRBJ1-6; unclear D gene. Germline V gene data show CDR1 as SGHTA and CDR2 as FQGNSA. This CDR3 comprises 15 residues. The CDR3 coding sequence is TGTGCCAGCAGCTTAGCAGCCCGCGAGGATTCAACCCTCAACTTT. Its translation is CASSLAAREDSTLNF.

This clonotype occurred many times. This rearrangement joins TRBV14 to TRBJ2-2, with 8 bases fitting TRBD1. J was trimmed by 1 base and V by 4 bases; bases with no gene match: 5. The CDR3 has 16 residues. Germline lookup yields CDR1 SGHDN and CDR2 FVKESK. The CDR3 DNA sequence: TGTGCCAGCAGCCGCAGGACAGGGATGAACACCGGGGAGCTGTTTTTT. Residues: CASSRRTGMNTGELFF.

This clonotype was detected many times. The rearrangement joins TRBV4-1 to TRBJ2-1, with TRBD2 matching over 11 bases. Trimming removed 0 bases from V and 8 bases from J; junction bases left unmatched: 6. The germline gives CDR1 MGHRA, CDR2 YSYEKL. This CDR3 is 16 amino acids long. CDR3 in amino acids: CASSQDRALAGDEQFF. As DNA, the CDR3 is TGCGCCAGCAGCCAAGATCGTGCACTAGCGGGGGATGAGCAGTTCTTC.

This clonotype was counted a few times. The V call is TRBV12-3 or TRBV12-4, the J call TRBJ2-7; TRBD1 matches 8 bases. After removal of 3 bases from V and 3 bases from J, the junction contained 1 base not matched to a gene. This CDR3 spans 13 amino acids. The CDR3 DNA reads as TGTGCCAGCAGTTTCGGACAGGGCTACGAGCAGTACTTC. Its protein is CASSFGQGYEQYF.

This clonotype occurred many times. This chain uses TRBV5-6 with TRBJ2-1; tentatively, D is TRBD2 (6 bases). In germline, CDR1 is SGHDT, CDR2 YYEEEE. CDR3 length equals 13 residues. Trimming stripped 3 bases from V and 6 bases from J, with 10 bases between. CDR3 protein: CASSSVGGNEQFF. The CDR3 nucleotides are TGTGCCAGCAGCTCGGTGGGGGGCAATGAGCAGTTCTTC.

This clonotype was detected many times. The V call is TRBV5-1, the J call TRBJ2-2; TRBD1 is a possible D gene (5 bases). V lost 0 bases, J lost 10 bases, and 19 bases lay in between. Germline values: CDR1 SGHRS, CDR2 YFSETQ. The CDR3 is 16 residues long. The CDR3 here is CASSLEAGPQGAELFF. CDR3 bases: TGCGCCAGCAGCTTGGAGGCAGGACCACAAGGGGCGGAGCTGTTTTTT.

This clonotype came up many times. This chain connects TRBV12-3 or TRBV12-4 to TRBJ2-2; unclear D gene. The CDR3 is made up of 11 amino acids. Trimming shortened V by 7 bases and J by 5 bases, and 5 bases separated the two germline ends. CDR3 amino acids: CASTLTGELFF. The CDR3 nucleotides are TGTGCCAGCACATTAACCGGGGAGCTGTTTTTT.

This clonotype was observed many times. V and J are TRBV5-1 and TRBJ2-5; 7 bases map to TRBD1. CDR1 and CDR2 from the germline V gene are SGHRS and YFSETQ. The CDR3 is 13 amino acids. V was pared by 7 bases and J by 5 bases, with 8 bases of the junction left unmatched. The CDR3 sequence is CASGDRVGETQYF. The CDR3 bases are TGCGCCAGCGGAGACAGGGTCGGGGAGACCCAGTACTTC.

This clonotype showed up many times. The chain joins TRBV6-5 to TRBJ2-5, with D perhaps matching TRBD1 (6 bases). Germline V gene sequence: CDR1 MNHEY, CDR2 SVGAGI. V lost 5 bases and J 2 bases, leaving 9 bases between the germline ends. The CDR3 has 13 amino acids. CDR3 residues: CASSQTGQETQYF. For the CDR3, the DNA is TGTGCCAGCAGTCAGACAGGACAAGAGACCCAGTACTTC.

This clonotype was detected many times. The chain uses TRBV6-1 and TRBJ2-5, with TRBD2 matching over 9 bases. V shed 7 bases and J 5 bases; nucleotides not matched to a gene: 11. CDR1 and CDR2 (germline): MNHNS, SASEGT. This CDR3 comprises 15 residues. The CDR3 DNA sequence: TGTGCCAGCATAGGGCGGGAGGGCCCCGGGGAGACCCAGTACTTC. Translation: CASIGREGPGETQYF.

There are many counts of this clonotype. The chain joins TRBV5-1 to TRBJ2-7; no definite D call. There are 14 residues in the CDR3. The V gene lost 6 bases and the J gene lost 0 bases, with 13 bases spanning the gap. Germline-derived CDR1 and CDR2 are SGHRS and YFSETQ. The CDR3 region is CASKRSFDSYEQYF. The CDR3 DNA reads TGCGCCAGCAAACGCAGCTTCGACTCCTACGAGCAGTACTTC.

This clonotype was found many times. J is TRBJ1-1 and V is TRBV6-5, with D hard to call. Germline loops: CDR1 MNHEY, CDR2 SVGAGI. This CDR3 region has 15 residues. V lost 0 bases, J lost 5 bases, and 13 bases lay in between. The CDR3 is CASSYSTSAWTEAFF. The CDR3, as DNA: TGTGCCAGCAGTTACTCGACCTCGGCCTGGACTGAAGCTTTCTTT.

In its sample, this clonotype was seen many times. The chain has TRBV2 and TRBJ2-5; 9 bases are a match to TRBD2. The CDR3 consists of 14 residues. Germline V gives CDR1 SNHLY, CDR2 FYNNEI. V was clipped by 4 bases and J by 5 bases; unmatched bases: 5. The CDR3 region is CASSGVAGEETQYF. CDR3 sequence (DNA): TGTGCCAGCAGTGGGGTAGCGGGAGAGGAGACCCAGTACTTC.

This clonotype was recorded many times. The V and J genes are TRBV6-2 or TRBV6-3 and TRBJ1-2, with TRBD1 matching over 7 bases. The length of the CDR3 is 13 residues. The ends lost 6 bases at V and 4 bases at J; junction bases unmatched: 5. Germline CDR1 reads MNHEY; CDR2 reads SVGEGT. The CDR3 DNA is TGTGCCAGCAGCGGGACAGCTGTCTATGGCTACACCTTC. Its translation: CASSGTAVYGYTF.

This clonotype was picked up many times. The V call is TRBV20-1, the J call TRBJ2-1; possible D gene TRBD2, 6 bases. Germline CDR1 reads DFQATT; CDR2 reads SNEGSKA (reference sequence). V lost 3 bases, J lost 5 bases, and 17 bases lay in between. This CDR3 is 15 amino acids long. The CDR3 DNA reads TGCAGTGCTAGGGGACTCGAGAAAATCGACAATGAGCAGTTCTTC. It encodes CSARGLEKIDNEQFF.

This clonotype was picked up many times. The CDR3, as DNA: TGTGCCAGCACAAGTGGCGGGAGAAACTCTGGGGAGCAGTACTTC. As protein: CASTSGGRNSGEQYF. The V call is TRBV7-2, the J call TRBJ2-7, with 7 bases matching TRBD2. Losses at the gene ends were 7 bases for V and 7 bases for J; bases not matched to a gene: 16. CDR1 and CDR2 from the germline V gene are SGHTA and FQGNSA. The CDR3 runs to 15 residues.

Many counts were recorded for this clonotype. The chain couples TRBV5-5 to TRBJ2-2; D is uncertain. Germline CDR1 is SGHKS and CDR2 is YYEKEE (reference sequence). The CDR3 has 14 residues. Trimming left V 0 bases short and J 0 bases short, with 3 bases between. The CDR3 DNA sequence: TGTGCCAGCAGCTTGGGACCGAACACCGGGGAGCTGTTTTTT. Amino acids: CASSLGPNTGELFF.

In its sample, this clonotype was seen many times. The J gene is TRBJ2-5, the V gene TRBV5-1; D may correspond to TRBD1 or TRBD2 (5 bases each). The CDR3 has 15 amino acids. V was clipped by 6 bases and J by 5 bases, with 20 bases between them. Germline V gene lookup returns CDR1 SGHRS and CDR2 YFSETQ. CDR3 DNA: TGCGCCAGCAACCCCCCCGTGGGGGTCGTGGAGACCCAGTACTTC. The encoded protein is CASNPPVGVVETQYF.

This clonotype was found a few times. This rearrangement joins TRBV20-1 to TRBJ2-7; 8 bases fit TRBD2. V lost 3 bases and J lost 5; bases outside the gene matches: 18. The germline gives CDR1 DFQATT, CDR2 SNEGSKA (reference sequence). The CDR3 sequence is 17 residues long. DNA for the CDR3: TGCAGTGCTAGTGATCCATCTCGGCGCGGGAGGAGAAACGAGCAGTACTTC. Translation gives CSASDPSRRGRRNEQYF.

This clonotype was detected many times. This chain uses TRBV6-6 with TRBJ1-5; TRBD1 agrees at 9 bases. CDR1 MNHNY and CDR2 SVGAGI come from the germline V gene (reference sequence). V was pared by 7 bases and J by 3 bases, with 7 bases of the junction left unmatched. CDR3 size: 15 residues. The CDR3 region has the DNA TGTGCCAGCAACCCGACAGGGGGGCCCAATCAGCCCCAGCATTTT. It yields the protein CASNPTGGPNQPQHF.

This clonotype showed up many times. The V and J genes are TRBV7-9 and TRBJ1-5, with TRBD1 matching 9 bases. CDR3 length: 16 residues. V shed 1 base and J 1 base; nucleotides not matched to a gene: 2. The germline V gene has CDR1 SEHNR and CDR2 FQNEAQ (reference sequence). CDR3 residues: CASSLETGGSNQPQHF. CDR3 in DNA: TGTGCCAGCAGCTTAGAGACAGGGGGAAGCAATCAGCCCCAGCATTTT.

This clonotype was seen many times. The rearrangement joins TRBV20-1 to TRBJ1-3; tentative D call: TRBD1 (6 bases). V lost 4 bases and J 1 base, leaving 17 bases between the germline ends. Germline assignment: CDR1 DFQATT and CDR2 SNEGSKA (reference sequence). The CDR3 has 16 amino acids. The DNA for the CDR3 is TGCAGTGCTATTTCTCCGACAGGCCGGTCTGGAAACACCATATATTTT. Translated, it gives CSAISPTGRSGNTIYF.

This clonotype was counted many times. The chain joins TRBV7-2 to TRBJ2-5, with 8 positions matching TRBD2. Trimming took 1 base from V and 1 from J; bases not matched to a gene: 5. The CDR3 runs to 16 residues. Germline V gene data show CDR1 as SGHTA and CDR2 as FQGNSA. CDR3 DNA sequence: TGTGCCAGCAGCTTAGAACCCGGGAGGGCCCAAGAGACCCAGTACTTC. It translates to CASSLEPGRAQETQYF.